This is a list of T cell receptor beta chains from one sample in a study of blood T cell repertoires in COVID-19. The protocol was immunoSEQ multiplex PCR, while the TCRdb copy is restricted to in-frame clones and leaves out a portion. The data contain approximately 440,000 clones, roughly 88% of them seen just once; the ten biggest clones take up under 0.7%. Sequencing was carried out using PBMCs or T cells enriched from blood (not recorded which). The source of these receptors is a man aged 18 to 35 who had recovered from COVID-19. CDR3s include the opening cysteine and the closing phenylalanine or tryptophan. Each record gives: D gene, J gene, V gene, CDR3 protein. D genes are given only for firm matches.

NA TRBJ1-5 TRBV6-1 CASSETRRDQPQHF
TRBD2 TRBJ2-7 TRBV10-2 CASRQLASHKQYF
NA TRBJ2-1 TRBV5-1 CASSLTVAEYNEQFF
NA TRBJ1-1 TRBV5-4 CASSWDTYTEAFF
TRBD1 TRBJ1-2 TRBV14 CASSPDPGQGSGGGGYTF
NA TRBJ2-7 TRBV3-1/TRBV3-2 CASSQAGLEQYF
TRBD1 TRBJ1-1 TRBV3-1/TRBV3-2 CASSRRSTGGENTEAFF
TRBD1 TRBJ1-5 TRBV7-8 CASSSKIWDRGNQPQHF
TRBD2 TRBJ2-5 TRBV2 CASRLAAYWQETQYF
NA TRBJ1-6 TRBV3-1/TRBV3-2 CASSQERNSPLHF
TRBD2 TRBJ2-7 TRBV9 CASSAPPSRREEFSYEQYF